This T cell receptor beta chain was sequenced in a study of vaccination and CD4 T cells after COVID-19. Study at large: It was a median about 99 days after diagnosis, with a range of 35 to 161, that post-COVID samples were drawn.

This sample's treatment: roughly 10-day PBMC culture with coronavirus spike peptide pools or control peptides (ViraFEST assay). Using peptide pools, antigen-specific T cells were expanded in ViraFEST before TCRs were sequenced. The CDR3 covers 12 residues. Germline CDR1 MNHNS, CDR2 SASEGT. V lost 6 bases, J lost 7 bases, and 1 base stayed unmatched. Scientists ran DNA taken from cultured CD4+ T cells through the Oncomine TCR Beta short-read assay for sequencing. In TCRdb, the PCR reads were re-called with MiXCR into one record per CDR3 protein. The top ten hold 2.5% to 3.5% of the sample, which has some 20,000 distinct CDR3 sequences, 43% seen once. A remark on this clonotype: The target antigen is unknown.

Specimen: CD4+ T cells from blood, cultured in vitro, collected after SARS-CoV-2 vaccination. The gene calls are TRBV6-1 and TRBJ2-1; 9 bases match TRBD1. This receptor was obtained from a human donor who had recovered from COVID-19. Here the CDR3 DNA reads TGTGCCAGCAGGACAGGGGGGAATGAGCAGTTCTTC. Protein sequence: CASRTGGNEQFF.